This record concerns one TCR beta chain sequence. Its antigen remains unidentified. This sample is drawn from a study of T-cell memory formation after mild COVID-19. Study-wide findings and caveats: Clones that shrank (day 15 to 85) were balanced CD4/CD8, whereas later expanders leaned CD4+. Memory cells collected pre-infection included some clones that later responded, suggesting cross-reactive memory joined. Whether second-wave clones peaking at day 37 were SARS-CoV-2 specific went unconfirmed.

This CDR3 comprises 13 residues. Germline V gene sequence: CDR1 MNHNY, CDR2 SVGAGI (reference sequence). In TCRdb, the 5' RACE reads were re-called with MiXCR into one record per CDR3 protein. The sample has hundreds of thousands of distinct CDR3 sequences, approximately 14% seen once; the top ten hold roughly 22%. V usage is TRBV6-6 and J usage is TRBJ2-7; 7 bases agree with TRBD1. The TCR comes from a man aged 18 to 29 who had mild COVID-19 (a few samples of this study predate the infection). Cell type and time point are not known. Sequencing was done on a sample of PBMCs or a T cell subset sorted from them (not recorded which). Here the CDR3 DNA reads TGTGCCAGCAGTTACTCGCGGACAGGCCCTGGGGTCGTC. Protein: CASSYSRTGPGVV.